A selection of T cell receptor beta chains follows, all from one sample in a study of blood T cell repertoires in COVID-19. Data came from immunoSEQ multiplex PCR; TCRdb stores just in-frame clones and leaves some out. The data show approximately 250,000 clones, with around four fifths seen just once and around 4.2% held by the top ten. The sample consisted of peripheral blood. Source of these receptors: a man between 60 and 75 years old with acute or convalescent COVID-19. The CDR3 runs from the conserved cysteine through the conserved F or W. D genes are given only for firm matches. Rows may omit the clone size; those that give it use once, few, many or a size class.

j_gene,d_gene,abundance,v_gene,CDR3nt,CDR3aa
TRBJ1-3,NA,NA,TRBV5-4,TGTGCCAGCAGCTTGGAGCAGGGGCAGGGAAACACCATATATTTT,CASSLEQGQGNTIYF
TRBJ1-2,NA,NA,TRBV24-1,TGTGCCACCAGTGACCCGACAGATGGCTACACCTTC,CATSDPTDGYTF
TRBJ2-5,NA,NA,TRBV7-2,TGTGCCAGCAGCTTAAACAGTTTCCAAGAGACCCAGTACTTC,CASSLNSFQETQYF
TRBJ1-2,TRBD1,NA,TRBV7-6,TGTGCCAGCAGCTCCACCGGGACAGGTACAGGCTACACCTTC,CASSSTGTGTGYTF
TRBJ2-5,NA,few,TRBV7-3,TGTGCCAGCAGCCTTACTTCCTCCGAGGAGACCCAGTACTTC,CASSLTSSEETQYF
TRBJ2-6,NA,NA,TRBV2,TGTGCCAGCAGGTCCAGGGCTTTTGGGGCCAACGTCCTGACTTTC,CASRSRAFGANVLTF
TRBJ1-2,NA,NA,TRBV9,TGTGCCAGCAGCGTAAGGTCCCTCGGAGGTCCTGGGGGCTACACCTTC,CASSVRSLGGPGGYTF
TRBJ1-1,NA,few,TRBV28,TGTGCCAGCGGACAGCTGAACACTGAAGCTTTCTTT,CASGQLNTEAFF
TRBJ2-1,TRBD2,NA,TRBV6-6,TGTGCCAGCAGTCCAGCTGGACTAGCAGAAACCAATGAGCAGTTCTTC,CASSPAGLAETNEQFF
TRBJ1-6,TRBD1,NA,TRBV27,TGTGCCAGCAGTTTCGGGGACAGCTCCTATAATTCACCCCTCCACTTT,CASSFGDSSYNSPLHF
TRBJ2-5,NA,NA,TRBV14,TGTGCCAGCAGCCAGTCCAGAGGAGCCCAGTACTTC,CASSQSRGAQYF
TRBJ2-7,TRBD2,once,TRBV5-1,TGCGCCAGCAGCCCCGGAGCTAGCGGAGGCCCCTACGAGCAGTACTTC,CASSPGASGGPYEQYF
TRBJ2-1,TRBD2,NA,TRBV28,TGTGCCAGCAGTCTTTACACTAGCGGGATGAATGAGCAGTTCTTC,CASSLYTSGMNEQFF
TRBJ2-2,NA,few,TRBV4-3,TGCGCCAGCAGCCACCACGTGGAGTCCGGGGAGCTGTTTTTT,CASSHHVESGELFF
TRBJ2-1,TRBD2,NA,TRBV9,TGTGCCAGCAGCCCCCGGGGGGGGCTGAACGAATACAATGAGCAGTTCTTC,CASSPRGGLNEYNEQFF
TRBJ2-1,NA,NA,TRBV7-8,TGTGCCAGCAGCTTAGTGAGGGACAATGAGCAGTTCTTC,CASSLVRDNEQFF
TRBJ1-6,TRBD1,once,TRBV13,TGTGCCAGCAGGACCGGGACAGGGTCCTCACCCCTCCACTTT,CASRTGTGSSPLHF
TRBJ2-2,TRBD2,NA,TRBV6-1,TGTGCCAGCAGTGAACGCGGCGGGAGGGGCACCGGGGAGCTGTTTTTT,CASSERGGRGTGELFF
TRBJ2-7,NA,NA,TRBV5-1,TGCGCCAGCAGCTTGGGGGACAAGTCCTACGAGCAGTACTTC,CASSLGDKSYEQYF
TRBJ2-1,TRBD1,NA,TRBV5-1,TGCGCCAGCAGCTTGGCAGGGGGCACCTACAATGAGCAGTTCTTC,CASSLAGGTYNEQFF
TRBJ2-7,NA,NA,TRBV6-6,TGTGCCAGCAGACTCTCGGGAACCTACGAGCAGTACTTC,CASRLSGTYEQYF
TRBJ2-7,TRBD2,NA,TRBV3-1/TRBV3-2,TGTGCCAGCAGCGGAGGATGGCGGGAGCGAGCCTACGAGCAGTACTTC,CASSGGWRERAYEQYF
TRBJ2-7,NA,NA,TRBV6-2/TRBV6-3,TGTGCCAGCAGTTACCCCGGGAGCTCCTACGAGCAGTACTTC,CASSYPGSSYEQYF